Presented here are 24 T cell receptor beta chains from one specimen sequenced in a study of beta chain features in type 1 diabetes. cDNA synthesis used the whole RNA isolate, giving expressed TCRB sequences. Here immunoSEQ multiplex PCR was the method, and the copy in TCRdb shows in-frame clones only, minus some. Among 200,000 to 300,000 clones listed, 25% to 35% were seen once. Material: central memory CD4+ T cells from blood. These receptors originate from a man younger than 45 in good health.

This clone was counted a few times. A junction boundary mismatches the germline segment, possibly from a read error. The genes are TRBV27 and TRBJ2-1; no definite D call. Germline CDR1 is MNHEY and CDR2 is SMNVEV (reference sequence). The CDR3 length is 11 residues. The CDR3 nucleotides read TGTGCCAGCAGTTCCTTCAATGAGCAGTTCTTC. Translated: CASSSFNEQFF.

The rearrangement joins TRBV6-5 to TRBJ2-7; possible D gene TRBD2, 6 bases. This CDR3 region has 15 residues. CDR1 and CDR2 from the germline V gene are MNHEY and SVGAGI. The V end lost 10 bases, the J end lost 0 bases, and 19 bases lay between the germline ends. The CDR3 nucleotides are TGTGCCACCCGGGGGAACAGACCGACCTCCTACGAGCAGTACTTC. Translation gives CATRGNRPTSYEQYF.

This clone has ten or more counts. The V call is TRBV7-2, the J call TRBJ2-1, with TRBD2 identical over 11 bases. The germline V gene encodes CDR1 SGHTA and CDR2 FQGNSA. The trim removed 3 bases at V and 2 bases at J, leaving 0 bases unmatched. The CDR3 consists of 15 residues. The CDR3 is CASSFSGGAYNEQFF. In DNA form, the CDR3 reads TGTGCCAGCAGCTTTAGCGGGGGGGCCTACAATGAGCAGTTCTTC. The full variable domain, in which reference TRBV7-2 and TRBJ2-1 provide the parts outside the CDR3, is GAGVSQSPSNKVTEKGKDVELRCDPISGHTALYWYRQSLGQGLEFLIYFQGNSAPDKSGLPSDRFSAERTGGSVSTLTIQRTQQEDSAVYLCASSFSGGAYNEQFFGPGTRLTVL.

This clone has a handful of counts. The V gene is TRBV7-2, the J gene TRBJ2-1, with 8 bases fitting TRBD1. The CDR3 consists of 14 residues. The V gene end was trimmed by 3 bases and the J gene end by 8 bases; junction bases not matched to a gene: 6. From germline, CDR1 is SGHTA and CDR2 FQGNSA. The CDR3: CASSFWTGNDEQFF. CDR3 DNA: TGTGCCAGCAGCTTCTGGACAGGGAACGATGAGCAGTTCTTC.

Only a few counts were recorded for this clone. This sequence joins TRBV7-2 and TRBJ2-5; tentative D call: TRBD2 (6 bases). The ends were cut back, 5 bases at V and 5 bases at J, with 21 bases in the middle. The CDR3 runs to 16 residues. Germline CDR1 reads SGHTA; CDR2 reads FQGNSA. The CDR3 here is CASSASPGRGMETQYF. In DNA, the CDR3 is TGTGCCAGCAGCGCTAGCCCGGGACGGGGGATGGAGACCCAGTACTTC.

This chain uses TRBV5-1 with TRBJ2-3; D might be TRBD1 (5 bases). Trimming stripped 2 bases from V and 2 bases from J, with 9 bases between. This CDR3 region has 14 residues. The germline CDR1 and CDR2 sequences are SGHRS and YFSETQ. CDR3 in amino acids: CASSLAGFTDTQYF. The CDR3, as DNA: TGCGCCAGCAGCTTAGCAGGGTTCACAGATACGCAGTATTTT.

The gene calls are TRBV4-1 and TRBJ2-5, with 7 bases fitting TRBD1. This CDR3 region has 14 residues. Germline loops: CDR1 MGHRA, CDR2 YSYEKL. The J segment lost 3 bases and the V segment lost 3 bases, leaving 4 bases of the junction unmatched. The CDR3 here is CASSHVGTEETQYF. CDR3 nucleotides: TGCGCCAGCAGCCACGTCGGGACAGAAGAGACCCAGTACTTC.

The chain uses TRBV19 and TRBJ1-5; 7 nucleotides align to TRBD1. This CDR3 has 15 amino acids. J gave up 8 bases and V 7 bases, and 14 bases lay outside the gene matches. Germline V lookup: CDR1 LNHDA, CDR2 SQIVND (reference sequence). CDR3 DNA: TGTGCCAGTACCCCGACAGGGCAGGTGCGGGAGCCCCAGCATTTT. Protein: CASTPTGQVREPQHF. Using reference TRBV19 and TRBJ1-5 for the parts outside the CDR3, the full variable domain is DGGITQSPKYLFRKEGQNVTLSCEQNLNHDAMYWYRQDPGQGLRLIYYSQIVNDFQKGDIAEGYSVSREKKESFPLTVTSAQKNPTAFYLCASTPTGQVREPQHFGDGTRLSIL.

V is TRBV30 and J is TRBJ2-7; D gene unclear. Trimming shortened V by 1 base and J by 2 bases, and 9 bases separated the two germline ends. This CDR3 region has 13 residues. Germline-derived CDR1 and CDR2 are GTSNPN and SVGIG (reference sequence). CDR3 nucleotides: TGTGCCTGGAGTGGAATGGTTGCCTACGAGCAGTACTTC. It codes for CAWSGMVAYEQYF.

This clone was observed at least ten times. The gene calls are TRBV7-8 and TRBJ2-1, with a tentative D call TRBD2 (5 bases). Trimming pared 5 bases from V and 8 bases from J, leaving 16 bases between. The CDR3 has 14 residues. Germline V CDR1 and CDR2: SGHVS, FQNEAQ. CDR3 coding DNA: TGTGCCAGCAGCCCTCGGACTTTTAACGATGAGCAGTTCTTC. This sequence encodes CASSPRTFNDEQFF.

The rearrangement links TRBV19 to TRBJ2-1; D tentatively fits TRBD1 or TRBD2 (7 bases each). The CDR3 extends over 14 amino acids. Germline values: CDR1 LNHDA, CDR2 SQIVND (reference sequence). Deletions cut 5 bases from V and 5 bases from J, with 13 bases between. CDR3 sequence reads: CASSVRGTDNEQFF. The CDR3 region has the DNA TGTGCCAGTAGTGTGCGGGGGACAGACAATGAGCAGTTCTTC.

This clone was counted a few times. The V gene is TRBV6-5, the J gene TRBJ2-7, with a possible D match to TRBD2 (6 bases). With 0 bases removed from V and 3 bases from J, the gap between germline ends came to 12 bases. The germline V gene has CDR1 MNHEY and CDR2 SVGAGI. This CDR3 has 15 residues. The CDR3 DNA follows: TGTGCCAGCAGTTACTCGATGGTCGGGGGCTACGAGCAGTACTTC. This sequence encodes CASSYSMVGGYEQYF.

The rearrangement uses TRBV20-1 and TRBJ2-7; tentatively, D is TRBD2 (5 bases). Deletions cut 3 bases from V and 5 bases from J, with 8 bases between. The CDR3 sequence is 11 residues long. Looked up from germline, CDR1 is DFQATT and CDR2 is SNEGSKA (reference sequence). The CDR3 here is CSASPGNEQYF. DNA for the CDR3: TGCAGTGCTAGTCCCGGGAACGAGCAGTACTTC.

The CDR3 nucleotides read TGTGCCAGCAGCTTGCCCGGGGCCTACGAGCAGTACTTC. Its protein product is CASSLPGAYEQYF. The V gene is TRBV5-4, the J gene TRBJ2-7; maybe TRBD2 (5 bases). Between the trimmed V and J ends, which lost 1 base and 2 bases, there was a span of 7 bases. Looked up from germline, CDR1 is SGHNT and CDR2 is YYREEE (reference sequence). The length of the CDR3 is 13 residues.

The sample holds a few counts of this clone. This sequence joins TRBV5-1 and TRBJ1-2; tentative D call: TRBD1 (6 bases). The V gene's germline CDR1 is SGHRS and CDR2 YFSETQ. This CDR3 has 15 amino acids. V lost 0 bases to trimming and J lost 7 bases, with 16 bases between them. In DNA form, the CDR3 reads TGCGCCAGCAGCTTGGAGGCTCAGGGGAGAGGTGGCTACACCTTC. Translation: CASSLEAQGRGGYTF.

The gene calls are TRBV25-1 and TRBJ2-5; the D gene is possibly TRBD2 (5 bases). CDR3 size: 14 residues. Trimming pared 1 base from V and 5 bases from J, leaving 11 bases between. Germline lookup yields CDR1 MGHDK and CDR2 SYGVNS. This chain's CDR3 is CASSESGPGETQYF. For the CDR3, the DNA is TGTGCCAGCAGTGAATCGGGCCCGGGGGAGACCCAGTACTTC.

This clone has a handful of counts. The chain joins TRBV4-3 to TRBJ2-2; TRBD1 matches at 8 bases. This CDR3 spans 16 amino acids. V lost 6 bases to trimming and J lost 7 bases; unmatched junction nucleotides: 13. Germline assignment: CDR1 LGHNA and CDR2 YSLEER. CDR3 in amino acids: CASRRNAGGANGELFF. The CDR3 region has the DNA TGCGCCAGCAGGCGAAACGCAGGGGGCGCGAACGGGGAGCTGTTTTTT.

The chain combines TRBV6-6 with TRBJ2-5; tentatively, D is TRBD2 (6 bases). The CDR3 length is 14 residues. Per germline, CDR1 MNHNY and CDR2 SVGAGI (reference sequence). V shed 2 bases and J shed 2 bases, with 9 bases lying between them. The CDR3, as DNA: TGTGCCAGCAGTTACCCCGGGACTCAAGAGACCCAGTACTTC. Protein product: CASSYPGTQETQYF.

The rearrangement joins TRBV7-2 to TRBJ2-7; TRBD2 matches 7 bases. The ends lost 2 bases at V and 3 bases at J; junction bases unmatched: 7. Germline CDR1 SGHTA, CDR2 FQGNSA. The CDR3 is 15 residues long. The CDR3 bases are TGTGCCAGCAGCTTATTTCGCGGGAGTCGCTACGAGCAGTACTTC. It specifies CASSLFRGSRYEQYF.

The gene calls are TRBV29-1 and TRBJ2-7; 10 nucleotides line up with TRBD1. The J segment lost 2 bases and the V segment lost 8 bases, leaving 6 bases of the junction unmatched. This CDR3 spans 13 amino acids. Germline assignment: CDR1 SQVTM and CDR2 ANQGSEA. The CDR3: CSIRQGAPYEQYF. In DNA form, the CDR3 reads TGCAGCATCAGACAGGGGGCCCCCTACGAGCAGTACTTC.

The chain uses TRBV30 and TRBJ2-1; no reliable D call. CDR3 length equals 14 residues. Germline CDR1 is GTSNPN and CDR2 is SVGIG (reference sequence). V was clipped by 1 base and J by 6 bases, with 13 bases between them. CDR3 residues: CAWSGLSGANEQFF. CDR3 coding DNA: TGTGCCTGGAGTGGACTCTCGGGTGCCAATGAGCAGTTCTTC.

The chain employs TRBV11-2 and TRBJ2-7; D may correspond to TRBD1 or TRBD2 (5 bases each). The CDR3 contains 14 residues. Germline V lookup: CDR1 SGHAT, CDR2 FQNNGV. Trimming stripped 5 bases from V and 8 bases from J, with 19 bases between. The CDR3 sequence: CASSPIAGASKQYF. As DNA, the CDR3 is TGTGCCAGCAGCCCTATAGCCGGGGCTTCAAAGCAGTACTTC.

The chain is built from TRBV15 and TRBJ2-1; weak D call: TRBD2 (7 bases). The CDR3 loop spans 16 amino acids. Trimming shortened V by 1 base and J by 7 bases, and 17 bases separated the two germline ends. Germline V gene sequence: CDR1 LNHNV, CDR2 YYDKDF (reference sequence). The DNA of the CDR3 is TGTGCCACCAGCAGAGGAGGGGGGGAGAGAACGAATGAGCAGTTCTTC. It is translated as CATSRGGGERTNEQFF. The full variable domain, with the rest looked up from reference TRBV15 and TRBJ2-1, is DAMVIQNPRYQVTQFGKPVTLSCSQTLNHNVMYWYQQKSSQAPKLLFHYYDKDFNNEADTPDNFQSRRPNTSFCFLDIRSPGLGDTAMYLCATSRGGGERTNEQFFGPGTRLTVL.

This clone came up a few times. The rearrangement links TRBV29-1 to TRBJ2-2; D ambiguous. The germline CDR1 and CDR2 sequences are SQVTM and ANQGSEA. This CDR3 has 11 amino acids. Trimming pared 4 bases from V and 2 bases from J, leaving 2 bases between. The CDR3 protein is CSVANTGELFF. In nucleotides, the CDR3 is TGCAGCGTTGCAAACACCGGGGAGCTGTTTTTT.